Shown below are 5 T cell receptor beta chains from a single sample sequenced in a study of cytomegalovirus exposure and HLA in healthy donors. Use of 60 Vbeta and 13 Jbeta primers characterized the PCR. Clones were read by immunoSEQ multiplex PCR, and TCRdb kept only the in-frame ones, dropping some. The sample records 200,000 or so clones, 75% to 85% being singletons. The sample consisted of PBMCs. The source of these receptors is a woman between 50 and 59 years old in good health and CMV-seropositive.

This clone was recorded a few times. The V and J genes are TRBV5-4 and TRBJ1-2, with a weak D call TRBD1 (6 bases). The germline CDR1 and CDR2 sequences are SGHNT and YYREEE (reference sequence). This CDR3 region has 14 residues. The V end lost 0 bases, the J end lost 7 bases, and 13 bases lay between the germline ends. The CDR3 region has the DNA TGTGCCAGCAGCTTGGGGGGACAACCGTCTGGCTACACCTTC. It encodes CASSLGGQPSGYTF.

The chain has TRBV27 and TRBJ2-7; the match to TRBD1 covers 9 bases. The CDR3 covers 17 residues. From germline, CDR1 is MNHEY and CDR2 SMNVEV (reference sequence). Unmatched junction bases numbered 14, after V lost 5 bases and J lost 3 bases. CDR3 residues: CASSPTQSGTGIYEQYF. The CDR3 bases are TGTGCCAGCAGTCCCACTCAATCCGGGACAGGGATCTACGAGCAGTACTTC.

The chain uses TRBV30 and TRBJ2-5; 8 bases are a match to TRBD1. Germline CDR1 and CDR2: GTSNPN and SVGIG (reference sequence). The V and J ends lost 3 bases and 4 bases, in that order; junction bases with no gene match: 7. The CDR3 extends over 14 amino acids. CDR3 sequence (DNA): TGTGCCTGGAGGGAAGCAGGGGGCTTAGAGACCCAGTACTTC. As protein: CAWREAGGLETQYF.

The CDR3 DNA reads as TGTGCCAGCAGACCGGGACTAGCGCCCACCGGGGAGCTGTTTTTT. It codes for CASRPGLAPTGELFF. This rearrangement joins TRBV5-6 to TRBJ2-2; 10 nucleotides agree with TRBD2. V lost 5 bases to trimming and J lost 4 bases; unmatched junction nucleotides: 5. This CDR3 has 15 residues. Germline CDR1 and CDR2: SGHDT and YYEEEE.

The CDR3 bases are TGTGCCAGCAGCTTAGTACTAGACAATGAGCAGTTCTTC. Residues: CASSLVLDNEQFF. V is TRBV11-2 and J is TRBJ2-1; D might be TRBD2 (5 bases). Germline-derived CDR1 and CDR2 are SGHAT and FQNNGV. V lost 1 base to trimming and J lost 5 bases, with 6 bases between them. The CDR3 loop spans 13 amino acids.